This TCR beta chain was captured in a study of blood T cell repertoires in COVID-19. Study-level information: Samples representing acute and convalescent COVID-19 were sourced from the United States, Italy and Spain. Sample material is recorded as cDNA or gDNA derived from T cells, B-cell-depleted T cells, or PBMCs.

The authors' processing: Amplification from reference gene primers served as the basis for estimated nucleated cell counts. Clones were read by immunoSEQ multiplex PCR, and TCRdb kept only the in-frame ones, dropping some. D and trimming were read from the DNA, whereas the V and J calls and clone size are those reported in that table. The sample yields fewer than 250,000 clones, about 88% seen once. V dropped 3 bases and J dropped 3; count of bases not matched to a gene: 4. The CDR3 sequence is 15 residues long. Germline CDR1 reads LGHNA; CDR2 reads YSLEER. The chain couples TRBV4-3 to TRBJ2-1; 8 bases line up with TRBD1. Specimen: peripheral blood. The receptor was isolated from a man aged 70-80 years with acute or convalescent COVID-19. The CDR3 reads CASSHGQGSYNEQFF. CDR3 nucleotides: TGCGCCAGCAGCCACGGACAGGGCAGCTACAATGAGCAGTTCTTC.